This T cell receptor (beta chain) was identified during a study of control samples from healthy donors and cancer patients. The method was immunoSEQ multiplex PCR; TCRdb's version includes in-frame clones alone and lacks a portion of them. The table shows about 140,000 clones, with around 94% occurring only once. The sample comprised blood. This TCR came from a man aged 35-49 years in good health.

The CDR3 region has the DNA TGTGCCAGCAGCCCCGGGGACAGGGGGACCTACGAGCAGTACTTC. The encoded protein is CASSPGDRGTYEQYF. The chain is built from TRBV7-9 and TRBJ2-7; TRBD1 matches 11 bases. The CDR3 has 15 residues. The germline gives CDR1 SEHNR, CDR2 FQNEAQ (reference sequence). Trimming took 5 bases from V and 2 from J; bases not matched to a gene: 5.